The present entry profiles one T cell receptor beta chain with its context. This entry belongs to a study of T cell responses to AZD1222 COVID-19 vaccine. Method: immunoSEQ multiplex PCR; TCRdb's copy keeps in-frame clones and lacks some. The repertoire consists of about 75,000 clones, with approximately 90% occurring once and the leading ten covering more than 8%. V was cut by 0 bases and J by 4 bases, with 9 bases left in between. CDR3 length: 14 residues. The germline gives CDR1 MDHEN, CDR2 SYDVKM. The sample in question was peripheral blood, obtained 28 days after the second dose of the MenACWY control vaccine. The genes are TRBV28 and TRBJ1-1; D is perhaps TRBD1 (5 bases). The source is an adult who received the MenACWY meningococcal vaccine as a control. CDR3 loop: CASSLWERGTEAFF. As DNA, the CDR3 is TGTGCCAGCAGTTTATGGGAAAGGGGCACTGAAGCTTTCTTT. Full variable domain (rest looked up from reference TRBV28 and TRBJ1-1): DVKVTQSSRYLVKRTGEKVFLECVQDMDHENMFWYRQDPGLGLRLIYFSYDVKMKEKGDIPEGYSVSREKKERFSLILESASTNQTSMYLCASSLWERGTEAFFGQGTRLTVV.